The T cell receptor beta chain under discussion was sequenced for a study of blood T cell repertoires in COVID-19. Turning to the study itself: Both acute and convalescent COVID-19 samples were obtained from the United States, Italy and Spain.

Germline V gene data show CDR1 as SGHAT and CDR2 as FQNNGV. Trimming left V 6 bases short and J 0 bases short, with 12 bases between. CDR3 length: 15 amino acids. Original data processing: Amplification with reference gene primers provided the estimates of nucleated cell counts. The repertoire was sequenced with immunoSEQ multiplex PCR; TCRdb's copy has only in-frame clones and lacks some. That table is the source of V, J and clone size, and D and trimming were worked out from the DNA. The sample yields 200,000 to 250,000 clones, around 86% seen once. Cohort 3 recovered donors had two negative PCRs, clearance, or symptom resolution.

The chain joins TRBV11-2 to TRBJ2-4; D is possibly TRBD1 (5 bases). The sequencing input was PBMCs or T cells enriched from blood (not recorded which). This clonotype was sampled from a woman between 45 and 60 years old who had recovered from COVID-19. The CDR3, as DNA: TGTGCCAGCAGGCCCTTTCAGGGAGCCAAAAACATTCAGTACTTC. It yields the protein CASRPFQGAKNIQYF.